One sample yielded the 29 T cell receptor beta chains listed below, sequenced in a study of Tregs in tolerant kidney transplant recipients. Profiling relied on immunoSEQ multiplex PCR, and the TCRdb table lists in-frame clones only, not all of them. The sample has about 240,000 clones, 80% to 85% seen once; the top ten hold around 0.68%. Sequences were obtained from CD4+ T cells from blood. Receptors originate from a human donor in good health.

This rearrangement joins TRBV10-3 to TRBJ2-1; D perhaps matches TRBD1 (6 bases). The CDR3 loop spans 13 amino acids. Trimming took 6 bases from V and 3 from J, leaving 9 bases between them. Germline V lookup: CDR1 ENHRY, CDR2 SYGVKD. CDR3 protein: CAIRVDSYNEQFF. Written as DNA, the CDR3 is TGTGCCATCAGGGTGGACAGCTACAATGAGCAGTTCTTC.

This sequence joins TRBV5-1 and TRBJ1-2, with D uncertain. The CDR3 sequence is 14 residues long. V lost 2 bases to trimming and J lost 7 bases, with 15 bases between them. Germline V lookup: CDR1 SGHRS, CDR2 YFSETQ. In DNA form, the CDR3 reads TGCGCCAGCAGCTTTGTAGTCCCGGGCGGTGGCTACACCTTC. It encodes CASSFVVPGGGYTF.

J is TRBJ2-1 and V is TRBV19; weak D call: TRBD2 (6 bases). The CDR3 totals 14 residues. Per germline, CDR1 LNHDA and CDR2 SQIVND (reference sequence). V gave up 3 bases and J gave up 7 bases, with 13 bases separating them. The CDR3 DNA is TGTGCCAGTAGTATTTGGGGGACTGGTAATGAGCAGTTCTTC. Amino acid sequence: CASSIWGTGNEQFF. Full variable domain (outside the CDR3, taken from reference TRBV19 and TRBJ2-1): DGGITQSPKYLFRKEGQNVTLSCEQNLNHDAMYWYRQDPGQGLRLIYYSQIVNDFQKGDIAEGYSVSREKKESFPLTVTSAQKNPTAFYLCASSIWGTGNEQFFGPGTRLTVL.

The chain links TRBV6-5 to TRBJ2-7; no reliable D call. The CDR3 has 13 amino acids. V lost 6 bases to trimming and J lost 2 bases, with 11 bases between them. Germline lookup yields CDR1 MNHEY and CDR2 SVGAGI. CDR3 nucleotides: TGTGCCAGCAGACGGACCTTAACCTACGAGCAGTACTTC. Translation gives CASRRTLTYEQYF.

The chain recombines TRBV5-6 with TRBJ2-4; 12 nucleotides agree with TRBD1. V trimming: 4 bases; J trimming: 5 bases; junction bases outside the gene matches: 4. The CDR3 is 15 amino acids. Germline CDR1 is SGHDT and CDR2 is YYEEEE. The CDR3, as DNA: TGTGCCAGCAGCAGGGGACAGGGGGCTGAAAACATTCAGTACTTC. Its translation: CASSRGQGAENIQYF.

The V and J genes are TRBV5-5 and TRBJ2-3; 8 nucleotides match TRBD2. The CDR3 is 15 residues long. CDR1 is SGHKS and CDR2 is YYEKEE in the germline V gene (reference sequence). Unmatched junction bases numbered 4, after V lost 0 bases and J lost 4 bases. The chain's CDR3 is CASSLVAGIPDTQYF. For the CDR3, the DNA is TGTGCCAGCAGCTTGGTAGCGGGAATTCCAGATACGCAGTATTTT.

The chain carries TRBV6-1 and TRBJ1-5; 8 bases are shared with TRBD1. The length of the CDR3 is 15 residues. The trim removed 6 bases at V and 1 base at J, leaving 5 bases unmatched. Germline V CDR1 and CDR2: MNHNS, SASEGT. CDR3: CASSYDRGSNQPQHF. CDR3 DNA sequence: TGTGCCAGCAGCTACGACAGGGGCAGCAATCAGCCCCAGCATTTT.

The chain combines TRBV19 with TRBJ1-2; TRBD1 matches at 7 bases. The germline gives CDR1 LNHDA, CDR2 SQIVND (reference sequence). The CDR3 loop spans 14 amino acids. The V segment lost 4 bases and the J segment 4 bases; nucleotides outside the gene matches: 6. DNA of the CDR3: TGTGCCAGTAGTAACGGCAGGGGGACCTATGGCTACACCTTC. Amino acid sequence: CASSNGRGTYGYTF. Based on the CDR3 plus reference TRBV19 and TRBJ1-2, the full variable domain is DGGITQSPKYLFRKEGQNVTLSCEQNLNHDAMYWYRQDPGQGLRLIYYSQIVNDFQKGDIAEGYSVSREKKESFPLTVTSAQKNPTAFYLCASSNGRGTYGYTFGSGTRLTVV.

The chain's CDR3 is CASSVRDGKGTGELFF. For the CDR3, the DNA is TGCGCCAGCAGTGTTCGGGACGGGAAGGGCACCGGGGAGCTGTTTTTT. V usage is TRBV10-2 and J usage is TRBJ2-2; perhaps D is TRBD1 or TRBD2 (5 bases each). CDR3 size: 16 residues. V lost 4 bases and J lost 4, with 16 bases in between. Germline V gene data show CDR1 as WSHSY and CDR2 as SAAADI.

The chain combines TRBV10-3 with TRBJ2-7; 10 bases fit TRBD2. Germline V gene sequence: CDR1 ENHRY, CDR2 SYGVKD. This CDR3 has 16 residues. Trimming cost V 0 bases and J 4 bases; bases outside gene matches: 6. The CDR3 is CAISESIASGGYEQYF. DNA for the CDR3: TGTGCCATCAGTGAGTCGATAGCTAGCGGGGGTTACGAGCAGTACTTC.

Worth noting for this clone: In the same sample, other DNA sequences code for this CDR3. V and J are TRBV7-3 and TRBJ2-5; no definite D call. The CDR3 consists of 13 residues. Germline V gives CDR1 SGHTA, CDR2 FQGTGA. V was shortened by 4 bases and J by 2 bases, with 8 bases between the two germline ends. CDR3 sequence: CASSSSIQETQYF. CDR3 DNA: TGTGCCAGCAGCTCAAGTATACAAGAGACCCAGTACTTC.

This chain links TRBV5-1 with TRBJ2-7; 11 nucleotides line up with TRBD1. CDR1 and CDR2 from the germline V gene are SGHRS and YFSETQ. This CDR3 spans 17 amino acids. The junction had 11 bases not matched to a gene; V was cut back by 3 bases and J by 3 bases. CDR3 sequence reads: CASSYYPGTGGSYEQYF. As DNA, the CDR3 is TGCGCCAGCAGCTATTATCCCGGGACAGGGGGGAGCTACGAGCAGTACTTC.

The V call is TRBV5-1, the J call TRBJ2-2, with D uncertain. There are 15 residues in the CDR3. The V gene's germline CDR1 is SGHRS and CDR2 YFSETQ. V shed 5 bases and J shed 0 bases, with 11 bases lying between them. CDR3 residues: CASSLSDPNTGELFF. DNA for the CDR3: TGCGCCAGCAGTTTATCGGACCCGAACACCGGGGAGCTGTTTTTT. Full variable domain (missing parts from reference TRBV5-1 and TRBJ2-2): KAGVTQTPRYLIKTRGQQVTLSCSPISGHRSVSWYQQTPGQGLQFLFEYFSETQRNKGNFPGRFSGRQFSNSRSEMNVSTLELGDSALYLCASSLSDPNTGELFFGEGSRLTVL.

The V call is TRBV18, the J call TRBJ1-1, with TRBD1 identical over 9 bases. The CDR3 sequence is 15 residues long. V trimming: 4 bases; J trimming: 1 base; junction bases outside the gene matches: 4. Germline V gives CDR1 KGHSH, CDR2 LQKENI. CDR3 sequence: CASSQGQGSNTEAFF. The CDR3 DNA is TGTGCCAGCTCACAGGGACAGGGATCGAACACTGAAGCTTTCTTT.

This clone is a singleton in its sample. The genes are TRBV5-4 and TRBJ2-7, with 15 bases aligning to TRBD2. Germline V gives CDR1 SGHNT, CDR2 YYREEE (reference sequence). CDR3 length equals 15 residues. Germline trimming cut 4 bases from V and 3 bases from J; bases unmatched to any gene: 2. CDR3 DNA sequence: TGTGCCAGCAGCCGGACTAGCGGGAGGGGCTACGAGCAGTACTTC. It translates to CASSRTSGRGYEQYF.

The rearrangement joins TRBV4-1 to TRBJ1-5; maybe TRBD1 (5 bases). Between the trimmed V and J ends, which lost 5 bases and 7 bases, there was a span of 15 bases. Looked up from germline, CDR1 is MGHRA and CDR2 is YSYEKL. The CDR3 is 14 amino acids. CDR3 nucleotide sequence: TGCGCCAGCAGCGCCCGGGACCGCGGGCAGCCCCAGCATTTT. Residues: CASSARDRGQPQHF.

This sequence joins TRBV6-5 and TRBJ2-1; 11 bases align to TRBD2. The CDR3 contains 16 residues. CDR1 and CDR2 (germline): MNHEY, SVGAGI. Germline trimming cut 4 bases from V and 7 bases from J; bases unmatched to any gene: 9. Here the CDR3 reads CASSFTTSGSGNEQFF. Here the CDR3 DNA reads TGTGCCAGCAGTTTTACTACTAGCGGGAGTGGGAATGAGCAGTTCTTC.

The chain recombines TRBV6-5 with TRBJ2-7; possible D gene TRBD1, 7 bases. This CDR3 spans 14 amino acids. Germline V gives CDR1 MNHEY, CDR2 SVGAGI. The V gene lost 5 bases and the J gene lost 2 bases, with 13 bases spanning the gap. The CDR3 here is CASSVGGQPYEQYF. The DNA of the CDR3 is TGTGCCAGCAGTGTGGGGGGACAGCCCTACGAGCAGTACTTC.

The V gene is TRBV7-9, the J gene TRBJ1-1; 7 bases map to TRBD1. The CDR3 consists of 13 residues. The germline gives CDR1 SEHNR, CDR2 FQNEAQ (reference sequence). J was trimmed by 7 bases and V by 1 base; bases with no gene match: 3. The DNA of the CDR3 is TGTGCCAGCAGCTTAGACGGGACAGTTGAAGCTTTCTTT. It yields the protein CASSLDGTVEAFF.

The V call is TRBV19, the J call TRBJ1-2; a weak D match, TRBD1 (6 bases). CDR1 and CDR2 from the germline V gene are LNHDA and SQIVND (reference sequence). The ends were cut back, 5 bases at V and 8 bases at J, with 24 bases in the middle. The CDR3 has 16 amino acids. The CDR3 region has the DNA TGTGCCAGTAGTGACGCCTTACAGGGCTCTTCAGGGGGCTACACCTTC. Its protein is CASSDALQGSSGGYTF.

The V gene is TRBV18, the J gene TRBJ2-1; a weak D match, TRBD1 (5 bases). CDR3 length: 15 residues. Germline CDR1 reads KGHSH; CDR2 reads LQKENI. The germline V and J ends were trimmed by 3 bases and 3 bases, with 12 bases remaining between them. As DNA, the CDR3 is TGTGCCAGCTCACCGAGCAGGGCAGGCTACAATGAGCAGTTCTTC. Its translation is CASSPSRAGYNEQFF.

The V call is TRBV19, the J call TRBJ1-1, with 11 bases matching TRBD1. This CDR3 has 16 residues. Germline-derived CDR1 and CDR2 are LNHDA and SQIVND (reference sequence). Losses at the gene ends were 10 bases for V and 0 bases for J; bases not matched to a gene: 10. CDR3 sequence (DNA): TGTGCCACCGGAAGGACAGGGGGCCGATTGAACACTGAAGCTTTCTTT. Its translation: CATGRTGGRLNTEAFF.

The chain carries TRBV5-8 and TRBJ1-5; 9 nucleotides agree with TRBD1. Germline values: CDR1 SGHTS, CDR2 YDEGEE. The CDR3 is 14 amino acids. V gave up 4 bases and J gave up 7 bases; unmatched junction bases: 6. This CDR3 reads CASSAGTGWQPQHF. For the CDR3, the DNA is TGTGCCAGCAGCGCCGGGACAGGGTGGCAGCCCCAGCATTTT.

Details on this clone: This sample also contains other DNA sequences that code for the same CDR3. The rearrangement uses TRBV5-1 and TRBJ1-2; D possibly corresponds to TRBD1 (6 bases). The germline V gene encodes CDR1 SGHRS and CDR2 YFSETQ. The V and J ends lost 3 bases and 2 bases respectively, with 8 bases between them. This CDR3 is built from 13 residues. CDR3 region: CASSSGTNYGYTF. CDR3 nucleotides: TGCGCCAGCAGCTCGGGGACAAACTATGGCTACACCTTC.

This chain connects TRBV23-1 to TRBJ2-1; unclear D gene. TRBV23-1 is an ORF for which the function is uncertain. This CDR3 spans 17 amino acids. Trimming left V 1 base short and J 0 bases short, with 13 bases between. In nucleotides, the CDR3 is TGCGCCAGCAGTCAATGGTCCCGGGCCCGCTCCTACAATGAGCAGTTCTTC. This sequence encodes CASSQWSRARSYNEQFF.

The chain couples TRBV9 to TRBJ1-2; TRBD1 aligns across 10 bases. The CDR3 contains 14 residues. The germline gives CDR1 SGDLS, CDR2 YYNGEE. Trimming removed 2 bases from V and 7 bases from J; junction bases left unmatched: 5. DNA for the CDR3: TGTGCCAGCAGCGTGGCGGGGACAGGGGTTGGCTACACCTTC. Protein product: CASSVAGTGVGYTF.

The rearrangement links TRBV5-1 to TRBJ2-3, with D possibly called TRBD1 or TRBD2 (5 bases each). CDR3 size: 17 residues. Germline V lookup: CDR1 SGHRS, CDR2 YFSETQ. V was cut by 4 bases and J by 0 bases, with 18 bases left in between. DNA of the CDR3: TGCGCCAGCAGCCACGGAAGGGACCTCTCTAGCACAGATACGCAGTATTTT. Translating it yields CASSHGRDLSSTDTQYF.

The chain links TRBV9 to TRBJ1-1; 8 bases map to TRBD1. The junction had 10 bases not matched to a gene; V was cut back by 3 bases and J by 6 bases. The CDR3 has 15 amino acids. The V gene's germline CDR1 is SGDLS and CDR2 YYNGEE. The CDR3 spells CASSATRGRVAEAFF. For the CDR3, the DNA is TGTGCCAGCAGCGCGACCAGGGGGCGAGTCGCTGAAGCTTTCTTT.

The chain has TRBV5-4 and TRBJ2-1; 13 nucleotides match TRBD2. V shed 4 bases and J 9 bases; nucleotides not matched to a gene: 7. There are 15 residues in the CDR3. Germline values: CDR1 SGHNT, CDR2 YYREEE (reference sequence). The CDR3 DNA is TGTGCCAGCAGCCAAACTAGCGGGAGGGAGGGTGAGCAGTTCTTC. Translating gives CASSQTSGREGEQFF.